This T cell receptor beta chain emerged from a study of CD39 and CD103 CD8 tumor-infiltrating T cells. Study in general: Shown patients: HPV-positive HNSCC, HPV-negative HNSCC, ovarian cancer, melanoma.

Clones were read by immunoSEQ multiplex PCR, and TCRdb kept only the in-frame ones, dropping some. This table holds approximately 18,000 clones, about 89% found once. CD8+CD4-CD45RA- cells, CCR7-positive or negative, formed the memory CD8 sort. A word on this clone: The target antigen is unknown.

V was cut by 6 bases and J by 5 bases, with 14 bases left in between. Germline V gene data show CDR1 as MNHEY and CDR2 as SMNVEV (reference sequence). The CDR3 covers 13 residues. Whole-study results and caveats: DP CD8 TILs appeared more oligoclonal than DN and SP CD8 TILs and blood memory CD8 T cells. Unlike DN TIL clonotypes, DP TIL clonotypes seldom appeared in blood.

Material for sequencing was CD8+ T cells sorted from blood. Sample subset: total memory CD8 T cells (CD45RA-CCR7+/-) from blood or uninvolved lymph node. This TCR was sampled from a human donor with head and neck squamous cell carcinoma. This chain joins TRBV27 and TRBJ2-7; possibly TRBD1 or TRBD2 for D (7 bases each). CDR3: CASRRQGGNEQYF. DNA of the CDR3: TGTGCCAGCAGGCGACAGGGAGGGAACGAGCAGTACTTC.